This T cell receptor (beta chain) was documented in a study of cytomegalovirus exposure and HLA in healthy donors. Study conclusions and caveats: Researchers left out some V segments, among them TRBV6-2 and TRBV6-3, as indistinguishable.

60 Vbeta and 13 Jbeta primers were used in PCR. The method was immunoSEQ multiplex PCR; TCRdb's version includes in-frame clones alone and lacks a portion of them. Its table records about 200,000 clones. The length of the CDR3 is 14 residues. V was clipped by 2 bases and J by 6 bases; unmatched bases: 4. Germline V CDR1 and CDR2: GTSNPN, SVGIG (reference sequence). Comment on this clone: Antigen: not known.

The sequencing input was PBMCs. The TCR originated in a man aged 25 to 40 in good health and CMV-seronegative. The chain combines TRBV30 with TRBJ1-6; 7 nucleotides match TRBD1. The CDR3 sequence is CAWSKGASNSPLHF. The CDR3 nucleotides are TGTGCCTGGAGTAAGGGGGCGTCTAATTCACCCCTCCACTTT.